Listed below are T cell receptor beta chains from one sample, sequenced in a study of T cell responses to AZD1222 COVID-19 vaccine. Profiled with immunoSEQ multiplex PCR; TCRdb holds only in-frame clones, not every one. Here the sample spans 100,000 or so clones, about nine tenths being singletons. The specimen was peripheral blood, collected on day 0 of AZD1222 vaccination. These receptors originate from an adult in good health. Each CDR3 is given without its conserved first and last residue.

TRBV7-9	TRBJ1-3	13	ASSLRQSSGNTIY
TRBV9	TRBJ2-1	12	ASSVAGLGREQF
TRBV3-1/TRBV3-2	TRBJ2-7	11	ASSQWQNYEQY
TRBV18	TRBJ2-5	16	ASSPPEGLAGWWETQY
TRBV29-1	TRBJ2-2	14	SVSGVGVVYTGELF
TRBV10-3	TRBJ1-1	10	AISELVGKAF
TRBV4-2	TRBJ2-7	15	ASSPSGTSGGYYEQY
TRBV7-9	TRBJ2-7	13	ASSLGVVKGYEQY
TRBV4-1	TRBJ2-1	13	ASSQALAGYNEQF
TRBV28	TRBJ1-5	13	ASSLLRGEGQPQH
TRBV5-5	TRBJ2-5	11	ASSLIQQETQY
TRBV25-1	TRBJ1-2	13	ASRVGDREIEGYT
TRBV7-9	TRBJ1-1	13	ASSLVQAVNTEAF
TRBV9	TRBJ1-1	12	ASSVGQAHTEAF
TRBV19	TRBJ1-1	11	ASSGGGVIVSF
TRBV20-1	TRBJ2-7	8	SALLYEQY
TRBV15	TRBJ1-2	12	ATSSQNTNYGYT
TRBV2	TRBJ1-3	11	ASSEIGVHTIY
TRBV6-5	TRBJ2-4	12	ASRDRGSKNIQY
TRBV27	TRBJ2-7	11	ASSSRGSGEQY
TRBV24-1	TRBJ2-1	11	ATRGLANNEQF
TRBV9	TRBJ2-7	13	ASSVGGTEYYEQY
TRBV5-1	TRBJ2-3	14	ASSLGGAPSTDTQY
TRBV5-4	TRBJ1-1	13	ASSYPGQGDTEAF
TRBV10-2	TRBJ2-2	9	ASRHPGELF
TRBV19	TRBJ2-5	16	ASSPHSPRLAPQETQY
TRBV6-1	TRBJ1-5	16	ASSESDGLESGNQPQH
TRBV9	TRBJ2-7	12	ASSVGAHDYEQY
TRBV27	TRBJ1-1	14	ASSAPPGTGNTEAF
TRBV11-2	TRBJ1-2	11	ASSTTLNYGYT
TRBV28	TRBJ1-2	14	ASSLTGQGKLYGYT
TRBV2	TRBJ1-5	14	ASSEQGAGSNQPQH
TRBV30	TRBJ1-5	13	ACSAGTANPQPQH
TRBV2	TRBJ2-4	15	ASSGGKTELAKNIQY
TRBV5-1	TRBJ1-5	13	ASSLAGQGNQPQH
TRBV4-1	TRBJ2-3	14	ASSQGLLVGGDTQY
TRBV4-1	TRBJ1-1	13	ASSQSGGGNTEAF
TRBV5-1	TRBJ2-2	14	ASSLSSLGAPGELF
TRBV28	TRBJ2-5	10	DRWGEIETQY
TRBV15	TRBJ1-5	15	ATSREGPSDLNQPQH
TRBV27	TRBJ1-1	12	ASSFAGGAAEAF
TRBV7-8	TRBJ2-1	13	ASSLRVYSYNEQF
TRBV7-9	TRBJ1-1	13	ASSLVDSTNTEAF
TRBV6-1	TRBJ2-3	16	ASSERVGYEGNTDTQY
TRBV6-6	TRBJ1-1	10	ASKLVWTEAF
TRBV7-9	TRBJ2-5	13	ASSLGLASIETQY
TRBV3-1/TRBV3-2	TRBJ2-7	13	ASSPSLAGEYEQY
TRBV6-5	TRBJ2-2	13	ASTRGTTPPGELF
TRBV7-6	TRBJ2-3	10	ASSQQGNTQY
TRBV27	TRBJ1-2	9	ASGRNYGYT
TRBV7-6	TRBJ2-2	14	ASSLGAGPNTGELF
TRBV6-5	TRBJ1-1	11	ASSQHGNTEAF
TRBV29-1	TRBJ2-7	12	SVEGRDSPYEQY
TRBV4-2	TRBJ2-6	20	ASSQVSGAGGTHPGGANVLT